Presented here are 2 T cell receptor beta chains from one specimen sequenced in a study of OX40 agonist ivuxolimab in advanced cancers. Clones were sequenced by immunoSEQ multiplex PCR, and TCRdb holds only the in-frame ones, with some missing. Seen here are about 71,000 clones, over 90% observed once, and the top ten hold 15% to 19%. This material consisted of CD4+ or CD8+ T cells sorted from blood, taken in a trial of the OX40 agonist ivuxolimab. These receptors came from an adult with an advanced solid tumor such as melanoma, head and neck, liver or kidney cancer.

The CDR3 sequence is CASSQASGLTDTQYF. In DNA form, the CDR3 reads TGCGCCAGCAGCCAAGCTAGCGGTTTAACAGATACGCAGTATTTT. The chain recombines TRBV4-3 with TRBJ2-3; 7 bases are a match to TRBD2. The germline V gene encodes CDR1 LGHNA and CDR2 YSLEER. V gave up 1 base and J gave up 3 bases; unmatched junction bases: 4. This CDR3 has 15 amino acids.

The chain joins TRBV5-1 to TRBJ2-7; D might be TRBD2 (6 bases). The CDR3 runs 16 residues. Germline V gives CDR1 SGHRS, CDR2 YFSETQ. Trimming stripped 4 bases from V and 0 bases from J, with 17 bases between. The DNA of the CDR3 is TGCGCCAGCAGCGAGGGACTGGTGACGAGCTCCTACGAGCAGTACTTC. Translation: CASSEGLVTSSYEQYF. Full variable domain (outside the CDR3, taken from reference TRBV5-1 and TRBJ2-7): KAGVTQTPRYLIKTRGQQVTLSCSPISGHRSVSWYQQTPGQGLQFLFEYFSETQRNKGNFPGRFSGRQFSNSRSEMNVSTLELGDSALYLCASSEGLVTSSYEQYFGPGTRLTVT.